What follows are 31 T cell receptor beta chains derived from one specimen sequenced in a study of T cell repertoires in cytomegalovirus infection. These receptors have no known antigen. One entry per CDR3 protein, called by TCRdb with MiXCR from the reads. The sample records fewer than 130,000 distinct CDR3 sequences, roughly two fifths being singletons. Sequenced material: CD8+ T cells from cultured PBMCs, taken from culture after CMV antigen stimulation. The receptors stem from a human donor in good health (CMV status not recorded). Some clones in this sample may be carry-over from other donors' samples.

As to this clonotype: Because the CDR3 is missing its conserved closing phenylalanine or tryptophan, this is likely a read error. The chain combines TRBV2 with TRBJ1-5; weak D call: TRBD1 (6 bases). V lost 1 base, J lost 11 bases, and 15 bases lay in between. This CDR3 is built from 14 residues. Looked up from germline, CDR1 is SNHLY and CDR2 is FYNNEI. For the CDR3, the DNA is TGTGCCAGCAGTGAAGGGCAGGGGTACGGAGCCCAGCATTCT. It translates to CASSEGQGYGAQHS.

CDR3 in amino acids: CSAKETRPYEQYF. The CDR3 bases are TGCAGTGCTAAGGAGACTAGGCCCTACGAGCAGTACTTC. The rearrangement links TRBV20-1 to TRBJ2-7; D might be TRBD2 (6 bases). The CDR3 runs to 13 residues. V was cut by 4 bases and J by 2 bases, with 12 bases left in between. CDR1 and CDR2 from the germline V gene are DFQATT and SNEGSKA (reference sequence).

CDR3 sequence: CASSLGASLDTQYF. The CDR3 bases are TGTGCCAGCAGTTTGGGGGCATCTTTAGATACGCAGTATTTT. The V gene is TRBV12-3 or TRBV12-4, the J gene TRBJ2-3; TRBD1 is a possible D gene (6 bases). This CDR3 comprises 14 residues. Trimming stripped 3 bases from V and 5 bases from J, with 12 bases between.

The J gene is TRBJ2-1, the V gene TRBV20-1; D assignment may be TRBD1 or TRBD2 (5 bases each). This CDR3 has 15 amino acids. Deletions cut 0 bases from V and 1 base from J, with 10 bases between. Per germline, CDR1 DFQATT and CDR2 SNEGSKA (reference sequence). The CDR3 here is CSARDRDRSYNEQFF. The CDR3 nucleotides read TGCAGTGCTAGAGACCGGGACCGATCCTACAATGAGCAGTTCTTC.

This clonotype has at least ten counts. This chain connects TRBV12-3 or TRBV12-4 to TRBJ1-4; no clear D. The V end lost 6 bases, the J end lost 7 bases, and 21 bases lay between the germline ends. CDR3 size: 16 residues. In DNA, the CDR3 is TGTGCCAGCAGCCTCTGGTTGGGAGCCGAGGGTGAAAAACTGTTTTTT. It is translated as CASSLWLGAEGEKLFF.

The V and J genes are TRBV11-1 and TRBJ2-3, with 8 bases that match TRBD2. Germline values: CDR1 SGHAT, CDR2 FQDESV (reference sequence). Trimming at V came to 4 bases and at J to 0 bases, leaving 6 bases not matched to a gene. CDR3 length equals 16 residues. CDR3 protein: CASSSQRGFSTDTQYF. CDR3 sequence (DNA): TGTGCCAGCAGCTCCCAGCGGGGGTTTAGCACAGATACGCAGTATTTT.

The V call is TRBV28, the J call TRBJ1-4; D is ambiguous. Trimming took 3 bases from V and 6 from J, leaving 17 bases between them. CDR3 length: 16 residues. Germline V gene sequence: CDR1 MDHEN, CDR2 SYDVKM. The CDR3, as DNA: TGTGCCAGCAGTTTTGGGCAGGCCCCTAGCGATGAAAAACTGTTTTTT. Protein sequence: CASSFGQAPSDEKLFF. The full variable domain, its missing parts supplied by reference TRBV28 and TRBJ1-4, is DVKVTQSSRYLVKRTGEKVFLECVQDMDHENMFWYRQDPGLGLRLIYFSYDVKMKEKGDIPEGYSVSREKKERFSLILESASTNQTSMYLCASSFGQAPSDEKLFFGSGTQLSVL.

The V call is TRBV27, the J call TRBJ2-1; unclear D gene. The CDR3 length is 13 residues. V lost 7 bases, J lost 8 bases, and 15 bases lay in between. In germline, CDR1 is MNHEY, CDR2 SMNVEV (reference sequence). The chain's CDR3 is CASKLSPYDEQFF. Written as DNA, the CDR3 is TGTGCCAGCAAATTATCACCTTACGATGAGCAGTTCTTC.

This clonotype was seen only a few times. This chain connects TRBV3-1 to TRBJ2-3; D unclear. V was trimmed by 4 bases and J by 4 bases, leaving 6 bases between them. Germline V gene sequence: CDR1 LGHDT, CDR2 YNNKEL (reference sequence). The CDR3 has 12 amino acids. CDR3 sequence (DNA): TGTGCCAGCAGCCTAATAGCAGATACGCAGTATTTT. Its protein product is CASSLIADTQYF.

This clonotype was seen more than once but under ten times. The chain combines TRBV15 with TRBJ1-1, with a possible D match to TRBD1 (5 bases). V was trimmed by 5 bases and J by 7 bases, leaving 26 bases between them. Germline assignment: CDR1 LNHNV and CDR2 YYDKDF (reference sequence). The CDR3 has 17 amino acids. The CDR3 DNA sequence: TGTGCCACCAGCCCCGGGGCAGCGCGGTTCGGCTACATTGAAGCTTTCTTT. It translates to CATSPGAARFGYIEAFF.

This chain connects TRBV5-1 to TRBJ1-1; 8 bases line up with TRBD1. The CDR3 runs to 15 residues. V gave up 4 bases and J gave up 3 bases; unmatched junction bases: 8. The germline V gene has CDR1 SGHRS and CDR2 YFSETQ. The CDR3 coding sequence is TGCGCCAGCAGCAATCAGGGGGCGAAGGACACTGAAGCTTTCTTT. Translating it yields CASSNQGAKDTEAFF.

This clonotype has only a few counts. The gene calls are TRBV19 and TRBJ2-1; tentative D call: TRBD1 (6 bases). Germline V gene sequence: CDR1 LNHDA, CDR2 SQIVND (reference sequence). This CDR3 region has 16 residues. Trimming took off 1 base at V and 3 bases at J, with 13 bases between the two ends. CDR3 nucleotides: TGTGCCAGTAGTATAGTTTCGACAGGTAACTACAATGAGCAGTTCTTC. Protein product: CASSIVSTGNYNEQFF.

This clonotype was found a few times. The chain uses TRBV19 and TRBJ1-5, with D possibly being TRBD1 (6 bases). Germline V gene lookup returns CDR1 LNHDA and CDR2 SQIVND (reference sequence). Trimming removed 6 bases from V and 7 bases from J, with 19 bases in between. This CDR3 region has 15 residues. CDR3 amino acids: CASSPGQSSGQPQHF. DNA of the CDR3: TGTGCCAGTAGCCCGGGACAAAGCTCGGGACAGCCCCAGCATTTT.

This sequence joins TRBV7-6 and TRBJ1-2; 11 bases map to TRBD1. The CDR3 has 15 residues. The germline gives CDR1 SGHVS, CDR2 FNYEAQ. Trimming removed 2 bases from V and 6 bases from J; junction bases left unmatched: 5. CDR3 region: CASSLPGQGENGYTF. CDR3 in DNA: TGTGCCAGCAGCTTACCGGGACAGGGGGAGAATGGCTACACCTTC.

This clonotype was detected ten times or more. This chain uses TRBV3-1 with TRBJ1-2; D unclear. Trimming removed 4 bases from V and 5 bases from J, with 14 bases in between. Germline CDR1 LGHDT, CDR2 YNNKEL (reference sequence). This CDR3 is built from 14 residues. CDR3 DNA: TGTGCCAGCAGCCCCGGGAAGTCAACGTATGGCTACACCTTC. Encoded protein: CASSPGKSTYGYTF.

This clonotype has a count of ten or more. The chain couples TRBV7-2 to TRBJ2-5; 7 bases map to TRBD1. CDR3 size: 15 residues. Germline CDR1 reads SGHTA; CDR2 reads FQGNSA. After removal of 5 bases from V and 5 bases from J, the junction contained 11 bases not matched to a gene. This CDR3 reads CASSRQQGFAETQYF. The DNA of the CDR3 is TGTGCCAGCAGCCGCCAACAGGGGTTTGCGGAGACCCAGTACTTC.

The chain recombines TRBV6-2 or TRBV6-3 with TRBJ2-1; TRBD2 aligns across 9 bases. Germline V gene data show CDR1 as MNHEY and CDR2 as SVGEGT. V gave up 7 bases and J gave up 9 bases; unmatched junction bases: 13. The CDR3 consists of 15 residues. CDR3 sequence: CASTPFAGGHGEQFF. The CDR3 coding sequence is TGTGCCAGCACCCCCTTCGCGGGGGGGCACGGTGAGCAGTTCTTC.

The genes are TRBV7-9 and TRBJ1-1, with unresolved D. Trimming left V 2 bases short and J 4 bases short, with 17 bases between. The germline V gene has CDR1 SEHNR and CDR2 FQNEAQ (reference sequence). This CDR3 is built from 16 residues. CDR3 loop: CASSLLGQWALTEAFF. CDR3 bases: TGTGCCAGCAGCTTACTAGGGCAGTGGGCCCTCACTGAAGCTTTCTTT.

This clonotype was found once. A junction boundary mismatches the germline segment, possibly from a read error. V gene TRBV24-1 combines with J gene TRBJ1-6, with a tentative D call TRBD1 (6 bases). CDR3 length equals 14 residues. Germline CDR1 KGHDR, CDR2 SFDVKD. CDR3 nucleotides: TGTGCCATCCATGGACAGTCCTGTAATTCACCCCTCCACTTT. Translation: CAIHGQSCNSPLHF.

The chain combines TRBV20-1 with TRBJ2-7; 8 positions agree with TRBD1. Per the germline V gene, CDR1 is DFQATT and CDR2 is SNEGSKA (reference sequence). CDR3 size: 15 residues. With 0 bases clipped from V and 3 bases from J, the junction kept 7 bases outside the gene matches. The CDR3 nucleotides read TGCAGTGCTAGAGATCAGGGGGCCCAACTCTACGAGCAGTACTTC. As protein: CSARDQGAQLYEQYF.

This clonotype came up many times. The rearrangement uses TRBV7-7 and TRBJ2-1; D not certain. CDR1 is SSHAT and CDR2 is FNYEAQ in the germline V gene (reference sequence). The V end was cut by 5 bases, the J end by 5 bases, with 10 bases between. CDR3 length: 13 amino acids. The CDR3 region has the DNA TGTGCCAGCAGCCAAGGACGCCACAATGAGCAGTTCTTC. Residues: CASSQGRHNEQFF.

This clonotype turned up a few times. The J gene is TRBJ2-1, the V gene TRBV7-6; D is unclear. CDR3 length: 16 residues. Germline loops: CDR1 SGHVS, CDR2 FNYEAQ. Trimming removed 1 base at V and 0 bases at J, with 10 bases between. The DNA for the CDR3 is TGTGCCAGCAGCTTAGTTTTAGGGATCTCCTACAATGAGCAGTTCTTC. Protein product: CASSLVLGISYNEQFF.

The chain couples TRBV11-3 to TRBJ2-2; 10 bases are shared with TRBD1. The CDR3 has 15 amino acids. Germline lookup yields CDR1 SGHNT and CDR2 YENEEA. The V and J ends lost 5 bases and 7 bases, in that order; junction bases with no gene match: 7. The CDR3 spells CASSSRDRGVGELFF. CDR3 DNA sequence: TGTGCCAGCAGCAGCCGGGACAGGGGCGTCGGGGAGCTGTTTTTT.

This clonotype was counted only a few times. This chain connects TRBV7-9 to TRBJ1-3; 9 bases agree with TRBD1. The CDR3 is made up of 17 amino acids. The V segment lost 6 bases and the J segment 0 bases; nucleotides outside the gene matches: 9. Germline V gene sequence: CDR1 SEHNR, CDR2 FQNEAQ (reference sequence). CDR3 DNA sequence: TGTGCCAGCAGAACCGGGACAGGGATTTTCTCTGGAAACACCATATATTTT. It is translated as CASRTGTGIFSGNTIYF.

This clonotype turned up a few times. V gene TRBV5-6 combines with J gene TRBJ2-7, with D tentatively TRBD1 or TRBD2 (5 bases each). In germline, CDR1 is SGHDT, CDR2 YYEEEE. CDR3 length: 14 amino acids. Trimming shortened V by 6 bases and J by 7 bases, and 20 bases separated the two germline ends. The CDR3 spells CASTPGQGAREQYF. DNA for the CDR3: TGTGCCAGCACCCCGGGGCAGGGTGCGCGAGAGCAGTACTTC.

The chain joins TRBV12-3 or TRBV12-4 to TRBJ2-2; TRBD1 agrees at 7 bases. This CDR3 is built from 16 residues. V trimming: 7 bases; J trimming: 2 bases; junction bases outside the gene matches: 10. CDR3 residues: CASTPWDRANTGELFF. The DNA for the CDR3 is TGTGCCAGCACCCCCTGGGACAGAGCCAACACCGGGGAGCTGTTTTTT.

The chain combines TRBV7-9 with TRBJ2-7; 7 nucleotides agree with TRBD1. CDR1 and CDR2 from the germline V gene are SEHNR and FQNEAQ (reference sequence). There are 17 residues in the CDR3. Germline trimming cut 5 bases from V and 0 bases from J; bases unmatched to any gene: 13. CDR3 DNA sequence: TGTGCCAGCAGCCTTTACGACGCAGGGGGTTTCTCCTACGAGCAGTACTTC. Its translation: CASSLYDAGGFSYEQYF.

Written as DNA, the CDR3 is TGTGCCAGCAGTATACGACTACGTGCTAACGAGCAGTACTTC. It yields the protein CASSIRLRANEQYF. The V gene is TRBV27, the J gene TRBJ2-7; D possibly corresponds to TRBD2 (5 bases). The germline gives CDR1 MNHEY, CDR2 SMNVEV (reference sequence). Trimming cost V 5 bases and J 5 bases, with 16 bases left between them. The CDR3 length is 14 residues.

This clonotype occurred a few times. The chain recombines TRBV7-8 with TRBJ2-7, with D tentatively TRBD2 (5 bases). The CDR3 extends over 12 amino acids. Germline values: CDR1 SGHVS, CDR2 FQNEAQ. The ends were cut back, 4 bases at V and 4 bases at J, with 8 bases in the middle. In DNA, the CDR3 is TGTGCCAGCAGCTCCGGACTTTACGAGCAGTACTTC. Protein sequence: CASSSGLYEQYF.

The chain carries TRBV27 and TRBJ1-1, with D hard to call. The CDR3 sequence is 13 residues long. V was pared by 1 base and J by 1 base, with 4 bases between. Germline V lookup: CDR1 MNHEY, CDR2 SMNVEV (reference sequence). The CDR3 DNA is TGTGCCAGCAGTTTATGGCCGAACACTGAAGCTTTCTTT. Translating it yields CASSLWPNTEAFF.

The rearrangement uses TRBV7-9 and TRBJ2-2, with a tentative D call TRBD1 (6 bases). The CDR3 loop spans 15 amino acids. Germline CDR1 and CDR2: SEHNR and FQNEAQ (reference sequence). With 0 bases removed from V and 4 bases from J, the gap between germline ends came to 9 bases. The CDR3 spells CASSLARQATGELFF. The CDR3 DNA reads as TGTGCCAGCAGCTTAGCGAGACAGGCCACCGGGGAGCTGTTTTTT.